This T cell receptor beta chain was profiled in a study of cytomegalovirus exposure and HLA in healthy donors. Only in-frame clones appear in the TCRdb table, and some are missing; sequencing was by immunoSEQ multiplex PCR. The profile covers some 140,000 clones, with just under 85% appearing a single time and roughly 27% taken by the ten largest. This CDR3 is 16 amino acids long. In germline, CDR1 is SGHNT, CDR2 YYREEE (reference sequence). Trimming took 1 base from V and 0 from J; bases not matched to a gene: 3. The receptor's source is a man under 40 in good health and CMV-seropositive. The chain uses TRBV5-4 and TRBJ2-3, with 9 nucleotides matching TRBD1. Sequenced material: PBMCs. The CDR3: CASSLLGQGSTDTQYF. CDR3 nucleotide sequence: TGTGCCAGCAGCTTGTTGGGACAGGGAAGCACAGATACGCAGTATTTT.